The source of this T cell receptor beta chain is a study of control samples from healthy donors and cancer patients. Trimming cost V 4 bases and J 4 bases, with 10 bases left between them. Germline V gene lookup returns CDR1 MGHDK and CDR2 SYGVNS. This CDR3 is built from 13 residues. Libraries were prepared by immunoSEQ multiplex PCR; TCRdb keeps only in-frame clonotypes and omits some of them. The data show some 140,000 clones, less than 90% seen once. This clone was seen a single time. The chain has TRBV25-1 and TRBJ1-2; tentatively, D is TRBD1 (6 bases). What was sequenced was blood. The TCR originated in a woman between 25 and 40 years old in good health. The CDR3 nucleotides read TGTGCCAGCAGTGCACAGGGCATCTATGGCTACACCTTC. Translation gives CASSAQGIYGYTF.